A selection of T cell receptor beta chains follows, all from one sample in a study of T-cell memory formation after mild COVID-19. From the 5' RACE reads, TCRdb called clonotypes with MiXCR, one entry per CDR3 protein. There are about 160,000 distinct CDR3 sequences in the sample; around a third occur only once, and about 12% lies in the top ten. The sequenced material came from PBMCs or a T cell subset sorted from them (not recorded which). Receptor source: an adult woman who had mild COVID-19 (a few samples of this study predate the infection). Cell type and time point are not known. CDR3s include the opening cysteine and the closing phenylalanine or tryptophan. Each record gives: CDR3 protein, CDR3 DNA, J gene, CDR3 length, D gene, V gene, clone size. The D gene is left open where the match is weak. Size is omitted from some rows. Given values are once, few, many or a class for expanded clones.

CDR3 protein: CASSLGPAGGSYNEQFF; CDR3 DNA: TGTGCTAGCAGCTTAGGCCCAGCGGGAGGGTCATACAATGAGCAGTTCTTC; J gene: TRBJ2-1; CDR3 length: 17; D gene: TRBD2; V gene: TRBV7-7; clone size: .
CDR3 protein: CASSPGLAGIGDTQYF; CDR3 DNA: TGTGCCAGCAGCCCTGGACTAGCGGGTATTGGAGATACGCAGTATTTT; J gene: TRBJ2-3; CDR3 length: 16; D gene: TRBD2; V gene: TRBV7-8; clone size: .
CDR3 protein: CASSPTTGGRGYTF; CDR3 DNA: TGTGCCAGCAGCCCCACGACAGGGGGTAGGGGCTACACCTTC; J gene: TRBJ1-2; CDR3 length: 14; D gene: TRBD1; V gene: TRBV7-9; clone size: few
CDR3 protein: CASSLGSSGNTIYF; CDR3 DNA: TGTGCCAGCAGCTTAGGGAGTTCTGGAAACACCATATATTTT; J gene: TRBJ1-3; CDR3 length: 14; D gene: .; V gene: TRBV7-2; clone size: .
CDR3 protein: CASSLGQGGKNIQYF; CDR3 DNA: TGCGCCAGCAGCTTGGGGCAGGGAGGGAAAAACATTCAGTACTTC; J gene: TRBJ2-4; CDR3 length: 15; D gene: TRBD2; V gene: TRBV5-1; clone size: few
CDR3 protein: CASSQGTGAALTEAFF; CDR3 DNA: TGTGCCAGCAGCCAGGGGACAGGGGCCGCGCTCACTGAAGCTTTCTTT; J gene: TRBJ1-1; CDR3 length: 16; D gene: TRBD1; V gene: TRBV5-4; clone size: .
CDR3 protein: CASSLDHRGVDTQYF; CDR3 DNA: TGTGCCAGCAGTTTAGATCACCGAGGGGTAGATACGCAGTATTTT; J gene: TRBJ2-3; CDR3 length: 15; D gene: .; V gene: TRBV27; clone size: .
CDR3 protein: CASSLNGGVGETQYF; CDR3 DNA: TGTGCCAGCAGCTTGAACGGGGGGGTGGGTGAGACCCAGTACTTC; J gene: TRBJ2-5; CDR3 length: 15; D gene: TRBD2; V gene: TRBV7-6; clone size: .
CDR3 protein: CASSRQGPGGYTF; CDR3 DNA: TGTGCCAGCAGTCGACAGGGGCCCGGGGGCTACACCTTC; J gene: TRBJ1-2; CDR3 length: 13; D gene: TRBD1; V gene: TRBV27; clone size: few
CDR3 protein: CASSQDQGTGGYGYTF; CDR3 DNA: TGCGCCAGCAGCCAAGATCAGGGGACAGGGGGATATGGCTACACCTTC; J gene: TRBJ1-2; CDR3 length: 16; D gene: TRBD1; V gene: TRBV4-1; clone size: .
CDR3 protein: CASSPSGGNEKLFF; CDR3 DNA: TGCGCCAGCTCCCCCTCAGGGGGAAATGAAAAACTGTTTTTT; J gene: TRBJ1-4; CDR3 length: 14; D gene: TRBD1; V gene: TRBV5-1; clone size: few
CDR3 protein: CAISVGVGETQYF; CDR3 DNA: TGTGCCATCAGTGTGGGAGTGGGAGAGACCCAGTACTTC; J gene: TRBJ2-5; CDR3 length: 13; D gene: .; V gene: TRBV10-3; clone size: .
CDR3 protein: CASSPRRGGSGANVLTF; CDR3 DNA: TGTGCCAGCAGCCCCCGGCGGGGTGGGTCTGGGGCCAACGTCCTGACTTTC; J gene: TRBJ2-6; CDR3 length: 17; D gene: .; V gene: TRBV7-9; clone size: few
CDR3 protein: CASSSFLGGHNEQFF; CDR3 DNA: TGCGCCAGCAGCTCGTTTCTCGGTGGACACAATGAGCAGTTCTTC; J gene: TRBJ2-1; CDR3 length: 15; D gene: .; V gene: TRBV5-1; clone size: few
CDR3 protein: CSARSTYGYTF; CDR3 DNA: TGCAGTGCTAGGTCGACTTATGGCTACACCTTC; J gene: TRBJ1-2; CDR3 length: 11; D gene: .; V gene: TRBV20-1; clone size: few
CDR3 protein: CASSPLASGTIRQFF; CDR3 DNA: TGTGCCAGCAGCCCACTGGCGTCAGGGACAATTAGGCAGTTCTTC; J gene: TRBJ2-1; CDR3 length: 15; D gene: .; V gene: TRBV11-2; clone size: .
CDR3 protein: CASSRLGNTIYF; CDR3 DNA: TGTGCCAGCAGCCGACTAGGAAACACCATATATTTT; J gene: TRBJ1-3; CDR3 length: 12; D gene: .; V gene: TRBV11-2; clone size: .
CDR3 protein: CSVVYFEKLFF; CDR3 DNA: TGCAGCGTTGTGTACTTTGAAAAACTGTTTTTT; J gene: TRBJ1-4; CDR3 length: 11; D gene: .; V gene: TRBV29-1; clone size: once
CDR3 protein: CSLSRTSGTYNEQFF; CDR3 DNA: TGCAGCCTCTCCCGGACTAGCGGAACCTACAATGAGCAGTTCTTC; J gene: TRBJ2-1; CDR3 length: 15; D gene: TRBD2; V gene: TRBV29-1; clone size: .
CDR3 protein: CASSQEGTSGEIQYF; CDR3 DNA: TGTGCCAGCAGCCAAGAAGGGACTAGCGGGGAGATTCAGTACTTC; J gene: TRBJ2-4; CDR3 length: 15; D gene: TRBD2; V gene: TRBV4-2; clone size: few
CDR3 protein: CASSQVWGREGETQYF; CDR3 DNA: TGTGCCAGCAGCCAGGTGTGGGGGAGGGAGGGAGAGACCCAGTACTTC; J gene: TRBJ2-5; CDR3 length: 16; D gene: TRBD2; V gene: TRBV7-2; clone size: .
CDR3 protein: CASSLGGGGETQYF; CDR3 DNA: TGTGCCAGCAGTTTAGGCGGGGGAGGGGAGACCCAGTACTTC; J gene: TRBJ2-5; CDR3 length: 14; D gene: TRBD2; V gene: TRBV7-2; clone size: .
CDR3 protein: CASSSRRVQGAMNTEAFF; CDR3 DNA: TGTGCCAGCAGCTCCCGCAGGGTCCAGGGGGCGATGAACACTGAAGCTTTCTTT; J gene: TRBJ1-1; CDR3 length: 18; D gene: TRBD1; V gene: TRBV7-9; clone size: few
CDR3 protein: CASSPAGGGFEQFF; CDR3 DNA: TGTGCCAGCAGCCCAGCGGGGGGGGGTTTTGAGCAGTTCTTC; J gene: TRBJ2-1; CDR3 length: 14; D gene: TRBD2; V gene: TRBV5-4; clone size: .
CDR3 protein: CASSSPAGLRDTQYF; CDR3 DNA: TGTGCCAGCAGCTCTCCAGCGGGGCTCCGGGATACGCAGTATTTT; J gene: TRBJ2-3; CDR3 length: 15; D gene: TRBD2; V gene: TRBV7-2; clone size: .
CDR3 protein: CASSLSRPGIGNEQFF; CDR3 DNA: TGTGCCAGCAGTTTATCCCGCCCAGGGATCGGCAATGAGCAGTTCTTC; J gene: TRBJ2-1; CDR3 length: 16; D gene: .; V gene: TRBV27; clone size: few
CDR3 protein: CASSEGGGTLNTEAFF; CDR3 DNA: TGTGCCAGCAGTGAAGGGGGGGGCACCCTGAACACTGAAGCTTTCTTT; J gene: TRBJ1-1; CDR3 length: 16; D gene: .; V gene: TRBV25-1; clone size: few
CDR3 protein: CASSTGTGGTEAFF; CDR3 DNA: TGCGCCAGCAGCACGGGGACGGGAGGGACTGAAGCTTTCTTT; J gene: TRBJ1-1; CDR3 length: 14; D gene: .; V gene: TRBV5-1; clone size: .
CDR3 protein: CASRQGDTQYF; CDR3 DNA: TGTGCCTCCCGCCAAGGAGATACGCAGTATTTT; J gene: TRBJ2-3; CDR3 length: 11; D gene: .; V gene: TRBV24-1; clone size: few
CDR3 protein: CASSLTTVTDTQYF; CDR3 DNA: TGTGCCAGCAGTTTAACGACGGTCACAGATACGCAGTATTTT; J gene: TRBJ2-3; CDR3 length: 14; D gene: .; V gene: TRBV12-3/TRBV12-4; clone size: .
CDR3 protein: CSVGTGEQYF; CDR3 DNA: TGCAGCGTTGGTACAGGAGAGCAGTACTTC; J gene: TRBJ2-7; CDR3 length: 10; D gene: .; V gene: TRBV29-1; clone size: .
CDR3 protein: CSARDQPGPTYEQYF; CDR3 DNA: TGCAGTGCTAGAGATCAACCGGGCCCCACCTACGAGCAGTACTTC; J gene: TRBJ2-7; CDR3 length: 15; D gene: .; V gene: TRBV20-1; clone size: .